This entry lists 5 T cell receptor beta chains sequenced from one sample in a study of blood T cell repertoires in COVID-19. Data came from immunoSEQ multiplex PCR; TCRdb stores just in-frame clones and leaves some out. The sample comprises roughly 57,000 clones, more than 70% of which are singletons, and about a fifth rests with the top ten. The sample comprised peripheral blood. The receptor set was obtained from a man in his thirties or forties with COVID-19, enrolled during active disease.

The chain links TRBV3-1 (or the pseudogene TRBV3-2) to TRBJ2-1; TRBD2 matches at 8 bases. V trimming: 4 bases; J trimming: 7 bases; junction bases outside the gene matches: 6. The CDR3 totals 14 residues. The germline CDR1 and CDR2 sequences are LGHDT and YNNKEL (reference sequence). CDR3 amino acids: CASSLGGGLNEQFF. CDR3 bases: TGTGCCAGCAGCCTCGGGGGGGGTCTGAATGAGCAGTTCTTC.

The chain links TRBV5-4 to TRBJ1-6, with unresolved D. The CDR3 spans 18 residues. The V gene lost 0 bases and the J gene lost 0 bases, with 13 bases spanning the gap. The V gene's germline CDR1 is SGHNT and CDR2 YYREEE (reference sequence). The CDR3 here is CASSLGEGASSYNSPLHF. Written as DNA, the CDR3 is TGTGCCAGCAGCTTGGGTGAGGGAGCGAGCTCCTATAATTCACCCCTCCACTTT.

CDR3 loop: CASSLGDRGGEKLFF. The CDR3 DNA reads TGTGCCAGCAGCTTAGGAGACAGGGGCGGTGAAAAACTGTTTTTT. The rearrangement uses TRBV7-9 and TRBJ1-4, with TRBD1 identical over 8 bases. V lost 1 base, J lost 7 bases, and 5 bases stayed unmatched. CDR1 and CDR2 (germline): SEHNR, FQNEAQ (reference sequence). This CDR3 is 15 amino acids long.

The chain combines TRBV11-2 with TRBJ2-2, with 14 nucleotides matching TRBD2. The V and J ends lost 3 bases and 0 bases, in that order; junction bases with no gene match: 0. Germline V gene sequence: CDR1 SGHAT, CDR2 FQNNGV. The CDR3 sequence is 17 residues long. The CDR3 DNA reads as TGTGCCAGCAGCTTGACTAGCGGGGGGGCGAACACCGGGGAGCTGTTTTTT. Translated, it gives CASSLTSGGANTGELFF.

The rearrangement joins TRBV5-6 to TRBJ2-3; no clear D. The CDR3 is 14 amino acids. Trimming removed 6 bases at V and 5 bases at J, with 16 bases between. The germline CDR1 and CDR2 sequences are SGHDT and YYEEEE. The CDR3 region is CASTSGDEVDTQYF. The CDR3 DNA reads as TGTGCCAGCACCTCCGGAGATGAGGTAGATACGCAGTATTTT.